This T cell receptor beta chain was obtained from a study of blood T cell repertoires in COVID-19. Study as a whole: Whether acute or convalescent, the COVID-19 samples came from the United States, Italy and Spain.

V was pared by 5 bases and J by 0 bases, with 9 bases between. Germline CDR1 is WNHNN and CDR2 is SYGVQD (reference sequence). The CDR3 sequence is 14 residues long. Produced via immunoSEQ multiplex PCR; TCRdb's table is partial and in-frame only. The sample shows around 300,000 clones, 90% of them seen only once. Participant age was roughly 18 to 95 years, and participants resided in fewer than 30 US areas. Participants reported their clinical history, and cohort assignment relied on those reports. Specimen: PBMCs or T cells enriched from blood (not recorded which). J is TRBJ2-3 and V is TRBV10-1, with D perhaps TRBD2 (6 bases). The TCR sequence derives from a woman in her late teens or twenties with acute COVID-19. DNA of the CDR3: TGCGCCAGCAGTTATAGCGGTAGCACAGATACGCAGTATTTT. Amino acid sequence: CASSYSGSTDTQYF.